These 21 T cell receptor beta chains were all obtained from the same sample, sequenced in a study of cytomegalovirus exposure and HLA in healthy donors. The PCR ran on 60 Vbeta and 13 Jbeta primers. Data came from immunoSEQ multiplex PCR; TCRdb stores just in-frame clones and leaves some out. The data contain some 80,000 clones, around 10% of them seen just once; the ten biggest clones take up around 26%. The sample taken for sequencing was PBMCs. Receptor source: a man aged 60 to 75 in good health and CMV-seropositive.

This clone occurred a few times. This chain uses TRBV10-1 with TRBJ2-2; D is possibly TRBD1 (6 bases). Germline V gives CDR1 WNHNN, CDR2 SYGVQD (reference sequence). The CDR3 runs 14 residues. V lost 2 bases to trimming and J lost 5 bases, with 9 bases between them. The CDR3 loop is CASSEGQGTGELFF. In nucleotides, the CDR3 is TGCGCCAGCAGTGAGGGCCAGGGGACCGGGGAGCTGTTTTTT.

This clone was detected a few times. The V and J genes are TRBV19 and TRBJ2-1; D is perhaps TRBD1 (6 bases). Trimming took off 3 bases at V and 10 bases at J, with 7 bases between the two ends. This CDR3 is built from 11 residues. Germline CDR1 reads LNHDA; CDR2 reads SQIVND (reference sequence). DNA for the CDR3: TGTGCCAGTAGTATGGGGGCCGAGCAGTTCTTC. It encodes CASSMGAEQFF.

With respect to this clone: An end of the junction does not agree with germline; a read error may underlie this. The gene calls are TRBV5-1 and TRBJ2-2; D is uncertain. Germline CDR1 is SGHRS and CDR2 is YFSETQ. The CDR3 length is 15 residues. CDR3 DNA: TGCACCAGCAGCTTGCTGGGCCCGAACACCGGGGAGCTGTTTTTT. Translated, it gives CTSSLLGPNTGELFF.

This clone was seen a few times. This chain uses TRBV28 with TRBJ2-2; 14 bases agree with TRBD2. Germline V gene data show CDR1 as MDHEN and CDR2 as SYDVKM. V shed 6 bases, J shed 5 bases, and the junction held 8 bases outside the gene matches. This CDR3 spans 17 amino acids. The CDR3 reads CASSPGLAGGRTGELFF. CDR3 coding DNA: TGTGCCAGCAGCCCCGGACTAGCGGGAGGACGAACCGGGGAGCTGTTTTTT.

This clone was seen a handful of times. J is TRBJ2-2 and V is TRBV5-1; D is undetermined. Germline lookup yields CDR1 SGHRS and CDR2 YFSETQ. This CDR3 spans 14 amino acids. The V and J ends lost 2 bases and 5 bases respectively, with 10 bases between them. The CDR3 here is CASSFYGGTGELFF. CDR3 coding DNA: TGCGCCAGCAGCTTTTACGGCGGAACCGGGGAGCTGTTTTTT.

This clone was seen only a few times. V is TRBV23-1 and J is TRBJ2-7, with a tentative D call TRBD2 (5 bases). TRBV23-1 is assigned to the ORF class and has an uncertain function. This CDR3 has 16 amino acids. V dropped 1 base and J dropped 1 base, with 14 bases sitting between them. CDR3 region: CASSQCVRRWSYEQYF. In DNA form, the CDR3 reads TGCGCCAGCAGTCAATGCGTCCGGAGGTGGTCCTACGAGCAGTACTTC.

V usage is TRBV30 and J usage is TRBJ1-5, with TRBD1 as a possible D gene (5 bases). With 2 bases removed from V and 8 bases from J, the gap between germline ends came to 19 bases. Germline loops: CDR1 GTSNPN, CDR2 SVGIG (reference sequence). This CDR3 has 15 amino acids. The DNA of the CDR3 is TGTGCCTGGAGTCCACGGGGGACCCGGAACAAGCCCCAGCATTTT. This encodes CAWSPRGTRNKPQHF. The whole variable domain, remainder taken from reference TRBV30 and TRBJ1-5, is SQTIHQWPATLVQPVGSPLSLECTVEGTSNPNLYWYRQAAGRGLQLLFYSVGIGQISSEVPQNLSASRPQDRQFILSSKKLLLSDSGFYLCAWSPRGTRNKPQHFGDGTRLSIL.

Only a few counts were recorded for this clone. This chain connects TRBV10-1 to TRBJ1-1; TRBD1 matches at 7 bases. Germline V gene lookup returns CDR1 WNHNN and CDR2 SYGVQD (reference sequence). The CDR3 covers 16 residues. J gave up 1 base and V 8 bases, and 13 bases lay outside the gene matches. The CDR3 spells CASSIWYRGANTEAFF. CDR3 nucleotide sequence: TGCGCCAGCTCGATATGGTACAGGGGCGCGAACACTGAAGCTTTCTTT.

This clone has a handful of counts. The chain carries TRBV7-2 and TRBJ2-7, with TRBD1 matching 10 bases. Germline V gives CDR1 SGHTA, CDR2 FQGNSA. Germline trimming cut 3 bases from V and 2 bases from J; bases unmatched to any gene: 7. The CDR3 sequence is 16 residues long. DNA for the CDR3: TGTGCCAGCAGCTTCGCCACCGGGACAGGGGCCTACGAGCAGTACTTC. Its translation: CASSFATGTGAYEQYF. The full variable domain, completed using reference TRBV7-2 and TRBJ2-7, is GAGVSQSPSNKVTEKGKDVELRCDPISGHTALYWYRQSLGQGLEFLIYFQGNSAPDKSGLPSDRFSAERTGGSVSTLTIQRTQQEDSAVYLCASSFATGTGAYEQYFGPGTRLTVT.

This clone was seen a few times. A clone one base away is much larger, so this may be a read error. The gene calls are TRBV30 and TRBJ1-1; D gene ambiguous. V dropped 6 bases and J dropped 5 bases, with 16 bases sitting between them. From germline, CDR1 is GTSNPN and CDR2 SVGIG (reference sequence). The CDR3 is made up of 13 amino acids. CDR3 sequence: CACTLQRKTEAFF. CDR3 sequence (DNA): TGTGCCTGTACTCTTCAGCGAAAAACTGAAGCTTTCTTT.

The chain recombines TRBV7-9 with TRBJ2-5, with a tentative D call TRBD2 (6 bases). The germline V gene has CDR1 SEHNR and CDR2 FQNEAQ (reference sequence). CDR3 length: 17 residues. V was trimmed by 0 bases and J by 9 bases, leaving 23 bases between them. The CDR3 spells CASSLALEGGVPMPQYF. In DNA form, the CDR3 reads TGTGCCAGCAGCTTAGCGCTAGAGGGCGGGGTTCCCATGCCCCAGTACTTC.

The V call is TRBV6-5, the J call TRBJ1-5, with D uncertain. From germline, CDR1 is MNHEY and CDR2 SVGAGI. The V end was cut by 6 bases, the J end by 7 bases, with 16 bases between. CDR3 length: 14 residues. The CDR3 bases are TGTGCCAGCAGCCGTATACCCCAGGCCCAGCCCCAGCATTTT. Protein sequence: CASSRIPQAQPQHF.

CDR3 DNA sequence: TGTGCCAGCAGCCCTGTGGGACTAGCGGGGGGTCACTACGAGCAGTACGTC. It encodes CASSPVGLAGGHYEQYV. The V call is TRBV11-2, the J call TRBJ2-7; 15 bases map to TRBD2. Germline assignment: CDR1 SGHAT and CDR2 FQNNGV. The CDR3 consists of 17 residues. V lost 5 bases to trimming and J lost 3 bases; unmatched junction nucleotides: 8.

The chain has TRBV6-1 and TRBJ2-2; 7 nucleotides match TRBD1. Germline-derived CDR1 and CDR2 are MNHNS and SASEGT. The V and J ends lost 1 base and 4 bases, in that order; junction bases with no gene match: 3. The CDR3 is 15 amino acids. The CDR3 DNA sequence: TGTGCCAGCAGTGAAGACAGGGGTATCACCGGGGAGCTGTTTTTT. Translated: CASSEDRGITGELFF.

The chain couples TRBV7-8 to TRBJ2-7, with D uncertain. Germline V lookup: CDR1 SGHVS, CDR2 FQNEAQ. The CDR3 covers 15 residues. The germline V and J ends were trimmed by 1 base and 7 bases, with 17 bases remaining between them. The CDR3 reads CASSLGASGLGEQYF. The CDR3 DNA sequence: TGTGCCAGCAGCTTAGGAGCCTCCGGGTTAGGAGAGCAGTACTTC.

V is TRBV28 and J is TRBJ1-1; D is ambiguous. Trimming pared 1 base from V and 0 bases from J, leaving 9 bases between. The CDR3 length is 15 residues. Per the germline V gene, CDR1 is MDHEN and CDR2 is SYDVKM. In DNA form, the CDR3 reads TGTGCCAGCAGTTTATCAGCGGGGATGAACACTGAAGCTTTCTTT. Translation: CASSLSAGMNTEAFF.

A few counts support this clone. The CDR3: CASSPGTGRTNEKLFF. CDR3 DNA sequence: TGTGCCAGCAGCCCCGGGACAGGGCGCACTAATGAAAAACTGTTTTTT. The chain has TRBV5-6 and TRBJ1-4, with TRBD1 matching 9 bases. Per germline, CDR1 SGHDT and CDR2 YYEEEE. CDR3 size: 16 residues. V shed 4 bases and J 2 bases; nucleotides not matched to a gene: 6.

This chain connects TRBV7-9 to TRBJ2-5, with 8 bases identical to TRBD2. V was clipped by 4 bases and J by 0 bases; unmatched bases: 7. Germline V lookup: CDR1 SEHNR, CDR2 FQNEAQ (reference sequence). The CDR3 contains 16 residues. As DNA, the CDR3 is TGTGCCAGCAGCTATGGGAGCGGGGGTTACCAAGAGACCCAGTACTTC. Its protein product is CASSYGSGGYQETQYF.

This clone was picked up a small number of times. Germline and junction disagree at one end, which may indicate a read error. V gene TRBV5-4 combines with J gene TRBJ2-2, with 7 nucleotides matching TRBD2. Germline V gene sequence: CDR1 SGHNT, CDR2 YYREEE (reference sequence). This CDR3 contains 16 residues. The CDR3 region is CASSLGGGQNSGELFF. DNA for the CDR3: TGTGCCAGCAGCTTGGGGGGAGGGCAGAACTCCGGGGAGCTGTTTTTT.

V and J are TRBV11-2 and TRBJ1-1, with D tentatively TRBD1 (6 bases). The CDR3 is made up of 13 amino acids. Germline lookup yields CDR1 SGHAT and CDR2 FQNNGV. Deletions cut 5 bases from V and 1 base from J, with 8 bases between. The CDR3 loop is CASSEGQNTEAFF. In DNA, the CDR3 is TGTGCCAGCAGCGAGGGACAGAACACTGAAGCTTTCTTT.

This chain joins TRBV19 and TRBJ1-1; D unresolved. Germline V gene lookup returns CDR1 LNHDA and CDR2 SQIVND (reference sequence). The CDR3 is made up of 14 amino acids. The ends were cut back, 1 base at V and 5 bases at J, with 11 bases in the middle. The chain's CDR3 is CASSIGGRRTEAFF. CDR3 in DNA: TGTGCCAGTAGTATAGGCGGGCGGCGGACTGAAGCTTTCTTT.